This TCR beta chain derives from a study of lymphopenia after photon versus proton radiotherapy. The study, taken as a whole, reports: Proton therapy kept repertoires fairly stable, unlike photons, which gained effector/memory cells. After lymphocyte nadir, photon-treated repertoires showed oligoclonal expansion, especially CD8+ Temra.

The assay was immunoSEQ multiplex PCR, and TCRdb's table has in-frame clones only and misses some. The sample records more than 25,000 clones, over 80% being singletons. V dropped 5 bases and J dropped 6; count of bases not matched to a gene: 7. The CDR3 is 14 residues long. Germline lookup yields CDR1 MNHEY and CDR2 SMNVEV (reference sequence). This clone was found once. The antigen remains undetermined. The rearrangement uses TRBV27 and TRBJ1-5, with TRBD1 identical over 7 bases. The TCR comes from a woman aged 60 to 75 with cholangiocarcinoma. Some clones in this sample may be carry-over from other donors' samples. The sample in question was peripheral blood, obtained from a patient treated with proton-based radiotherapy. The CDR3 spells CASSRGQSRQPQHF. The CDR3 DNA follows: TGTGCCAGCAGTCGGGGACAGTCGCGTCAGCCCCAGCATTTT.